A selection of T cell receptor beta chains follows, all from one sample in a study of naive and memory T cell subsets. MiXCR was run by TCRdb on the UMI-ligation and nested PCR reads, yielding one entry per CDR3 protein. Of 98,000 or so distinct CDR3 sequences detected, roughly 14% appear once; the ten largest clones hold roughly 3.1%. The sequencing sample was made of naive CD8+ T cells from blood. The receptor source for this set is a human donor in good health. Each CDR3 is given with its conserved first and last residue. The order of the fields is D gene, clone size, V gene, J gene, CDR3 protein, CDR3 DNA. The D gene is left open where the match is weak. Not all rows give a size; the values are once, few, many and, for expanded clones, a class.

D gene: TRBD2
clone size: .
V gene: TRBV3-1
J gene: TRBJ2-3
CDR3 protein: CASSQEEGLAGDTDTQYF
CDR3 DNA: TGTGCCAGCAGCCAAGAAGAAGGGCTAGCGGGGGACACAGATACGCAGTATTTT

D gene: .
clone size: few
V gene: TRBV7-8
J gene: TRBJ2-7
CDR3 protein: CASSLRRSYEQYF
CDR3 DNA: TGTGCCAGCAGCTTACGGAGAAGCTACGAGCAGTACTTC

D gene: .
clone size: .
V gene: TRBV12-3/TRBV12-4
J gene: TRBJ2-3
CDR3 protein: CASSLRPDTDTQYF
CDR3 DNA: TGTGCCAGCAGTTTGAGACCCGACACAGATACGCAGTATTTT

D gene: .
clone size: few
V gene: TRBV12-3/TRBV12-4
J gene: TRBJ1-2
CDR3 protein: CASSLGGTALDGYGYTF
CDR3 DNA: TGTGCCAGCAGTTTAGGGGGAACTGCTCTTGATGGCTATGGCTACACCTTC

D gene: TRBD1
clone size: .
V gene: TRBV27
J gene: TRBJ1-2
CDR3 protein: CASSKEGAAPGYGYTF
CDR3 DNA: TGTGCCAGCAGCAAGGAGGGGGCCGCTCCGGGCTATGGCTACACCTTC

D gene: .
clone size: few
V gene: TRBV7-2
J gene: TRBJ1-5
CDR3 protein: CASSFWANQPQHF
CDR3 DNA: TGTGCCAGCAGCTTCTGGGCAAATCAGCCCCAGCATTTT

D gene: .
clone size: .
V gene: TRBV7-8
J gene: TRBJ2-7
CDR3 protein: CASSFFGSQGHYEQYF
CDR3 DNA: TGTGCCAGCAGCTTTTTCGGGTCGCAGGGGCACTACGAGCAGTACTTC

D gene: .
clone size: .
V gene: TRBV7-9
J gene: TRBJ2-7
CDR3 protein: CASSPPGSEQYF
CDR3 DNA: TGTGCCAGCAGCCCACCAGGATCCGAGCAGTACTTC

D gene: .
clone size: .
V gene: TRBV19
J gene: TRBJ1-6
CDR3 protein: CASSEGSYNSPLHF
CDR3 DNA: TGTGCCAGTAGTGAGGGCTCCTATAATTCACCCCTCCACTTT

D gene: .
clone size: .
V gene: TRBV29-1
J gene: TRBJ2-2
CDR3 protein: CSVEDEGTGELFF
CDR3 DNA: TGCAGCGTTGAAGACGAGGGAACCGGGGAGCTGTTTTTT

D gene: .
clone size: few
V gene: TRBV5-1
J gene: TRBJ2-1
CDR3 protein: CASSLSLGQGGLQNEQFF
CDR3 DNA: TGCGCCAGCAGCTTGTCATTAGGACAGGGAGGGTTGCAAAATGAGCAGTTCTTC

D gene: TRBD2
clone size: few
V gene: TRBV7-9
J gene: TRBJ2-1
CDR3 protein: CASSISGGSLYNEQFF
CDR3 DNA: TGTGCCAGCAGTATAAGTGGCGGGAGTCTCTACAATGAGCAGTTCTTC

D gene: TRBD1
clone size: .
V gene: TRBV29-1
J gene: TRBJ2-1
CDR3 protein: CSVARQGDEQFF
CDR3 DNA: TGCAGCGTTGCAAGACAGGGGGATGAGCAGTTCTTC

D gene: TRBD2
clone size: .
V gene: TRBV4-2
J gene: TRBJ2-3
CDR3 protein: CASSQVGAGGRLDTQYF
CDR3 DNA: TGTGCCAGCAGCCAAGTAGGAGCGGGGGGCCGGTTGGATACGCAGTATTTT

D gene: .
clone size: .
V gene: TRBV12-3/TRBV12-4
J gene: TRBJ1-1
CDR3 protein: CASSLAQNTEAFF
CDR3 DNA: TGTGCCAGCAGTTTAGCACAGAACACTGAAGCTTTCTTT

D gene: .
clone size: few
V gene: TRBV5-1
J gene: TRBJ1-4
CDR3 protein: CASSLAGNEATNEKLFF
CDR3 DNA: TGCGCCAGCAGCTTGGCTGGGAATGAAGCAACTAATGAAAAACTGTTTTTT

D gene: TRBD2
clone size: .
V gene: TRBV11-2
J gene: TRBJ2-3
CDR3 protein: CASSLVTSDRPDTQYF
CDR3 DNA: TGTGCCAGCAGCTTAGTAACTAGCGATAGGCCAGATACGCAGTATTTT

D gene: .
clone size: few
V gene: TRBV27
J gene: TRBJ2-2
CDR3 protein: CASRRQGGELFF
CDR3 DNA: TGTGCCAGCAGACGACAAGGCGGGGAGCTGTTTTTT

D gene: TRBD2
clone size: many
V gene: TRBV12-3/TRBV12-4
J gene: TRBJ2-5
CDR3 protein: CASRGLAGETQYF
CDR3 DNA: TGTGCCAGCCGGGGGCTAGCGGGGGAGACCCAGTACTTC

D gene: TRBD2
clone size: few
V gene: TRBV2
J gene: TRBJ2-7
CDR3 protein: CASSEEGSGSAYEQYF
CDR3 DNA: TGTGCCAGCAGTGAAGAGGGGAGCGGGAGTGCCTACGAGCAGTACTTC

D gene: .
clone size: .
V gene: TRBV18
J gene: TRBJ1-1
CDR3 protein: CASSPSTPDTAFF
CDR3 DNA: TGTGCCAGCTCACCGAGTACCCCTGACACGGCTTTCTTT

D gene: .
clone size: few
V gene: TRBV29-1
J gene: TRBJ1-2
CDR3 protein: CSAGGASYGYTF
CDR3 DNA: TGCAGCGCCGGCGGGGCCAGCTATGGCTACACCTTC

D gene: .
clone size: few
V gene: TRBV5-6
J gene: TRBJ2-2
CDR3 protein: CASHFNTGELFF
CDR3 DNA: TGTGCCAGCCACTTTAACACCGGGGAGCTGTTTTTT

D gene: .
clone size: many
V gene: TRBV9
J gene: TRBJ2-1
CDR3 protein: CASSGRDASYNEQFF
CDR3 DNA: TGTGCCAGCAGCGGAAGAGATGCGTCCTACAATGAGCAGTTCTTC

D gene: .
clone size: few
V gene: TRBV28
J gene: TRBJ1-2
CDR3 protein: CASSSQPGQHTF
CDR3 DNA: TGTGCCAGCAGTTCCCAACCGGGACAACACACCTTC